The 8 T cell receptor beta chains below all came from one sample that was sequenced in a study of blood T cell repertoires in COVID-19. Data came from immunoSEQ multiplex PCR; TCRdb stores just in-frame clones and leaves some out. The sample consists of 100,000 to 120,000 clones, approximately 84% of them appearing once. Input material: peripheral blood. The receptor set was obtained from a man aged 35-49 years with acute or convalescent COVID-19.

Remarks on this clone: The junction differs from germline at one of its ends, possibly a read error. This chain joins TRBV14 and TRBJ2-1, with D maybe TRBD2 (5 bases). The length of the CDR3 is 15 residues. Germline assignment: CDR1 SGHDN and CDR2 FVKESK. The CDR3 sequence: CASSKDLRAYNEQFF. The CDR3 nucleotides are TGTGCCAGCAGCAAAGATCTGAGGGCCTACAATGAGCAGTTCTTC.

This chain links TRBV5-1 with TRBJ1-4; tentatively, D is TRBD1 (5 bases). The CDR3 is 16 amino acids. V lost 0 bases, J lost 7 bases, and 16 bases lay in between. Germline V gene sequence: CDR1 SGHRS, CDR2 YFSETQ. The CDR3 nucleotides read TGCGCCAGCAGCTTGGGCTCGGCAGGGATGGCTGAAAAACTGTTTTTT. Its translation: CASSLGSAGMAEKLFF.

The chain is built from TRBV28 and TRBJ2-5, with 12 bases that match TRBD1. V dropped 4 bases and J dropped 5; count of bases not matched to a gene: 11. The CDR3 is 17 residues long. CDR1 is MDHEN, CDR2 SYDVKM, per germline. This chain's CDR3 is CASSSSPGTGGRETQYF. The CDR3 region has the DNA TGTGCCAGCAGTTCATCACCCGGGACAGGGGGCCGGGAGACCCAGTACTTC.

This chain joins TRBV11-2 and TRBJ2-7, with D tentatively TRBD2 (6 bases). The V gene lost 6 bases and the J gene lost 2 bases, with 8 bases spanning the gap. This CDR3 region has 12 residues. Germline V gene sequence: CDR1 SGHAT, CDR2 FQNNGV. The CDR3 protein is CASRGLAYEQYF. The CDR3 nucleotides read TGTGCCAGCAGGGGACTTGCCTACGAGCAGTACTTC.

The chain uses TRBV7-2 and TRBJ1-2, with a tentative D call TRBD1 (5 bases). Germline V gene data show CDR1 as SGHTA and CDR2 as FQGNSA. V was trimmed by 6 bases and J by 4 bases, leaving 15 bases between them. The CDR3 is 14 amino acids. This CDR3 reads CASRFGGGGYGYTF. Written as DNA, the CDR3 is TGTGCCAGCAGGTTCGGGGGGGGAGGCTATGGCTACACCTTC.

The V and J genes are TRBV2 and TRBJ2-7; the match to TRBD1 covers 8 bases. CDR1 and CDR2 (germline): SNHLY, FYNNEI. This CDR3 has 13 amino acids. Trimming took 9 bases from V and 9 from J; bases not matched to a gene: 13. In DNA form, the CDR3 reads TGTGCCAGTAACCCCGGACAGGGCGTCGGGCAGTACTTC. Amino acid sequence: CASNPGQGVGQYF.

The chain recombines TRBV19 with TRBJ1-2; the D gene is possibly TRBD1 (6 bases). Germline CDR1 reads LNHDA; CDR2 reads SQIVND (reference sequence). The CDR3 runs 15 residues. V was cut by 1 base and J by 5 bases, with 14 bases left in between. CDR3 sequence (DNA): TGTGCCAGTAGTATAGCTGGGACAACGGGTTATGGCTACACCTTC. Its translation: CASSIAGTTGYGYTF.

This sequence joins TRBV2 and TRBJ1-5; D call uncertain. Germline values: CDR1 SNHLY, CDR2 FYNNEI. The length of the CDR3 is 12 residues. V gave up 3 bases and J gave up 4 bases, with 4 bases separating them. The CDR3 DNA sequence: TGTGCCAGCAGTGACGTTAATCAGCCCCAGCATTTT. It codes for CASSDVNQPQHF. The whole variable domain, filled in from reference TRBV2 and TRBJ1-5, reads EPEVTQTPSHQVTQMGQEVILRCVPISNHLYFYWYRQILGQKVEFLVSFYNNEISEKSEIFDDQFSVERPDGSNFTLKIRSTKLEDSAMYFCASSDVNQPQHFGDGTRLSIL.